The entry below describes one T cell receptor beta chain. The target antigen is unknown. Use of 60 Vbeta and 13 Jbeta primers characterized the PCR. Generated by immunoSEQ multiplex PCR, the TCRdb table keeps only in-frame clones and is missing some. The data hold more than 100,000 clones, with approximately 80% observed a single time. Though probably carrying unrecorded immune exposures, donors were nominally healthy at sampling. The data were taken from a study of cytomegalovirus exposure and HLA in healthy donors. Notes on the study in general: Most TCR sequences were seen very rarely across donors, but some public TCRs occurred in many.

The CDR3 is 15 amino acids. V lost 1 base, J lost 4 bases, and 12 bases lay in between. The V gene's germline CDR1 is SEHNR and CDR2 FQNEAQ (reference sequence). The rearrangement joins TRBV7-9 to TRBJ2-3; D gene uncertain. The specimen was PBMCs. The receptor was isolated from a woman in her thirties or forties in good health and CMV-seronegative. CDR3 amino acids: CASSLVTDGADTQYF. As DNA, the CDR3 is TGTGCCAGCAGCTTAGTTACCGATGGAGCAGATACGCAGTATTTT.